Shown below are 2 T cell receptor beta chains from a single sample sequenced in a study of T-cell memory formation after mild COVID-19. In TCRdb, the 5' RACE reads were re-called with MiXCR into one record per CDR3 protein. The profile shows hundreds of thousands of distinct CDR3 sequences, 16% of them singletons. The material sequenced was PBMCs or a T cell subset sorted from them (not recorded which). The receptors stem from a man aged 18 to 35 who had mild COVID-19 (a few samples of this study predate the infection). Cell type and time point are not known.

The table lists this clonotype with a few counts. The chain joins TRBV20-1 to TRBJ1-5; maybe TRBD1 (5 bases). The CDR3 contains 13 residues. The germline V and J ends were trimmed by 6 bases and 5 bases, with 14 bases remaining between them. CDR1 is DFQATT and CDR2 is SNEGSKA in the germline V gene (reference sequence). The DNA of the CDR3 is TGCAGTGCGCAGACAGCCATGGATCAGCCCCAGCATTTT. It codes for CSAQTAMDQPQHF.

This chain links TRBV12-3 or TRBV12-4 with TRBJ1-1; D is uncertain. V was cut by 3 bases and J by 5 bases, with 7 bases left in between. This CDR3 region has 12 residues. The CDR3 region is CASSLIGTEAFF. The CDR3 DNA sequence: TGTGCCAGCAGTTTGATCGGGACTGAAGCTTTCTTT.